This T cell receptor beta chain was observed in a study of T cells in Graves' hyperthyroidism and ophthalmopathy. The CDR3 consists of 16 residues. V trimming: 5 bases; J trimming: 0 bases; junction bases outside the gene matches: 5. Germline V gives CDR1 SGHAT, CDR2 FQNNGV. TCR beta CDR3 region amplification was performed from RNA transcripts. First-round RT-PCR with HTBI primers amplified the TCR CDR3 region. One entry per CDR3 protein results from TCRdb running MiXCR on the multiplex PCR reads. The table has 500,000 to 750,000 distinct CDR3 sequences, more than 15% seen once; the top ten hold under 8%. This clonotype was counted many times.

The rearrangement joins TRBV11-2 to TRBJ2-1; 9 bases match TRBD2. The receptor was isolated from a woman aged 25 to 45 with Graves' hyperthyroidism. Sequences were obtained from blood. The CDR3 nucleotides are TGTGCCAGCAGCCCCCTAGCGGGGAGCTCCTACAATGAGCAGTTCTTC. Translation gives CASSPLAGSSYNEQFF.